This T cell receptor (beta chain) was documented in a study of early T cells in non-severe SARS-CoV-2 infection. In the study overall: It was bulk RNA from unsorted whole blood that was sequenced, and the chains were unpaired.

Researchers tagged individual cDNA molecules with unique molecular identifiers. TCRdb ran MiXCR on the 5' RACE reads and lists one entry per CDR3 protein. Of some 76,000 distinct CDR3 sequences listed, roughly 13% are singletons. The clonotype originates from an adult who was a healthcare worker with PCR-confirmed SARS-CoV-2 infection or an uninfected control (not recorded which). The sample consisted of whole blood.

CDR3 sequence: CASSYSIGQGARTDTQYF. The CDR3 bases are TGTGCCAGCAGTTACTCGATAGGTCAGGGGGCGAGGACAGATACGCAGTATTTT. V is TRBV6-5 and J is TRBJ2-3, with TRBD1 matching 8 bases. Per germline, CDR1 MNHEY and CDR2 SVGAGI. The CDR3 is 18 amino acids. Trimming removed 0 bases from V and 3 bases from J; junction bases left unmatched: 11.